These T cell receptor beta chains were read from a single sample in a study of cytomegalovirus exposure and HLA in healthy donors. Sequenced by immunoSEQ multiplex PCR; TCRdb stores in-frame clones only, minus some. The table lists some 190,000 clones, more than 75% of them singletons, with 2% to 2.5% in the top ten. The sequenced sample was PBMCs. The receptor set was obtained from a woman between 25 and 40 years old in good health and CMV-seropositive. Both conserved end residues are part of each CDR3. Each record gives: CDR3 DNA, CDR3 protein, D gene, V gene, clone size, J gene. D genes are given only for firm matches. Clone size is shown for a subset of rows, as once, few, many or a class of expanded clone.

cdr3_nt: TGTGCCAGCAGAAGAAGTAGGAGGGACGAAAAACTGTTTTTT
cdr3_aa: CASRRSRRDEKLFF
d_call: NA
v_call: TRBV2
clone_size: once
j_call: TRBJ1-4

cdr3_nt: TGTGCCAGCAGCTGGGGGCACTGGACAGATACGCAGTATTTT
cdr3_aa: CASSWGHWTDTQYF
d_call: NA
v_call: TRBV27
clone_size: NA
j_call: TRBJ2-3

cdr3_nt: TGTGCCAGCAGCAGGGGACAGGGGCTCGGGGATACGCAGTATTTT
cdr3_aa: CASSRGQGLGDTQYF
d_call: TRBD1
v_call: TRBV5-4
clone_size: NA
j_call: TRBJ2-3

cdr3_nt: TGTGCCAGCAGTTTGACCGGGAGGCGACGCGGGGAAGATAATTCACCCCTCCACTTT
cdr3_aa: CASSLTGRRRGEDNSPLHF
d_call: NA
v_call: TRBV27
clone_size: NA
j_call: TRBJ1-6

cdr3_nt: TGTGCCAGTAGTTTTCTTGCTAACTATGGCTACACCTTC
cdr3_aa: CASSFLANYGYTF
d_call: NA
v_call: TRBV19
clone_size: many
j_call: TRBJ1-2

cdr3_nt: TGTGCCAGCAGCCCGGACAGGGGACTTGAAGCTTTCTTT
cdr3_aa: CASSPDRGLEAFF
d_call: TRBD1
v_call: TRBV5-8
clone_size: NA
j_call: TRBJ1-1

cdr3_nt: TGTGCCAGCAGCCTCCTGGGCGGGGGGGCCTTTCAAGAGACCCAGTACTTC
cdr3_aa: CASSLLGGGAFQETQYF
d_call: TRBD2
v_call: TRBV11-2
clone_size: few
j_call: TRBJ2-5

cdr3_nt: TGTGCCAGTAGTCCACCCAGGGTGGGTGGTCAAGAGACCCAGTACTTC
cdr3_aa: CASSPPRVGGQETQYF
d_call: NA
v_call: TRBV19
clone_size: NA
j_call: TRBJ2-5

cdr3_nt: TGTGCCAGCAGTTCGGCGGGCGGGGAGACCCAGTACTTC
cdr3_aa: CASSSAGGETQYF
d_call: NA
v_call: TRBV27
clone_size: NA
j_call: TRBJ2-5

cdr3_nt: TGCGCCAGCAGGGCCGGACAGGGATGGGCCACTGAAGCTTTCTTT
cdr3_aa: CASRAGQGWATEAFF
d_call: TRBD1
v_call: TRBV10-2
clone_size: NA
j_call: TRBJ1-1

cdr3_nt: TGTGCCAGCAGCGAAGGGGCCCAGCCCCAGCATTTT
cdr3_aa: CASSEGAQPQHF
d_call: NA
v_call: TRBV2
clone_size: NA
j_call: TRBJ1-5

cdr3_nt: TGCAGCGCCGGTCAGGGGACCTCCTACGAGCAGTACTTC
cdr3_aa: CSAGQGTSYEQYF
d_call: NA
v_call: TRBV29-1
clone_size: once
j_call: TRBJ2-7

cdr3_nt: TGTGCCAGCAGTCTGGGGGCCACCTCAACAGATACGCAGTATTTT
cdr3_aa: CASSLGATSTDTQYF
d_call: NA
v_call: TRBV6-4
clone_size: NA
j_call: TRBJ2-3

cdr3_nt: TGCAGCGTTGAAGGTAGCGGGGGGCCTCGCACCTATTACAATGAGCAGTTCTTC
cdr3_aa: CSVEGSGGPRTYYNEQFF
d_call: TRBD2
v_call: TRBV29-1
clone_size: NA
j_call: TRBJ2-1

cdr3_nt: TGCAGTGCTACTCAGGGTAATGGCTACACCTTC
cdr3_aa: CSATQGNGYTF
d_call: NA
v_call: TRBV20-1
clone_size: few
j_call: TRBJ1-2

cdr3_nt: TGTGCCATCAGAAAACAGGGGGCTGGTGGGGCCAACGTCCTGACTTTC
cdr3_aa: CAIRKQGAGGANVLTF
d_call: TRBD1
v_call: TRBV10-3
clone_size: NA
j_call: TRBJ2-6

cdr3_nt: TGTGCCAGCAGCTCAGGGCGGGGGGCCACCGGGGAGCTGTTTTTT
cdr3_aa: CASSSGRGATGELFF
d_call: TRBD2
v_call: TRBV9
clone_size: NA
j_call: TRBJ2-2

cdr3_nt: TGTGCCAGCAGTTTAAATAAGGGGATGGTCTACGAGCAGTACTTC
cdr3_aa: CASSLNKGMVYEQYF
d_call: NA
v_call: TRBV27
clone_size: NA
j_call: TRBJ2-7

cdr3_nt: TGCGCCAGCAGCTTCCAGACGGGACAGCTGATTTACGAGCAGTGCTTC
cdr3_aa: CASSFQTGQLIYEQCF
d_call: TRBD1
v_call: TRBV5-1
clone_size: NA
j_call: TRBJ2-7

cdr3_nt: TGTGCCTGGAGTGCCAACACCGGGACTAGCGGGGTCTACGAGCAGTACTTC
cdr3_aa: CAWSANTGTSGVYEQYF
d_call: TRBD2
v_call: TRBV30
clone_size: NA
j_call: TRBJ2-7

cdr3_nt: TGTGCCATCAGTGATATAGGGGACTCTGGAAACACCATATATTTT
cdr3_aa: CAISDIGDSGNTIYF
d_call: NA
v_call: TRBV10-3
clone_size: NA
j_call: TRBJ1-3

cdr3_nt: TGTGCCAGCAGTGCCTGGGGCGGAACTGAAGCTTTCTTT
cdr3_aa: CASSAWGGTEAFF
d_call: NA
v_call: TRBV25-1
clone_size: NA
j_call: TRBJ1-1

cdr3_nt: TGCAGCGTTGAAGATCGGGGGGAAATAGATGATGGCTACACCTTC
cdr3_aa: CSVEDRGEIDDGYTF
d_call: NA
v_call: TRBV29-1
clone_size: NA
j_call: TRBJ1-2

cdr3_nt: TGTGCCAGCAGCTCCCTAGGGAGTAGCGGGGTAGCAGCCTACGAGCAGTACTTC
cdr3_aa: CASSSLGSSGVAAYEQYF
d_call: TRBD2
v_call: TRBV5-6
clone_size: NA
j_call: TRBJ2-7

cdr3_nt: TGTGCCAGCAGTGAAGAGGGGGCGCTCGGCTATGGCTACACCTTC
cdr3_aa: CASSEEGALGYGYTF
d_call: TRBD1
v_call: TRBV2
clone_size: NA
j_call: TRBJ1-2

cdr3_nt: TGCGCCAGCACTGTCTCCGGGAACACTGAAGCTTTCTTT
cdr3_aa: CASTVSGNTEAFF
d_call: NA
v_call: TRBV5-1
clone_size: NA
j_call: TRBJ1-1

cdr3_nt: TGTGCCTGGGGTGCGAGGGCGGGGAATTCACCCCTCCACTTT
cdr3_aa: CAWGARAGNSPLHF
d_call: NA
v_call: TRBV30
clone_size: NA
j_call: TRBJ1-6

cdr3_nt: TGTGCCAGCAGCTTGGCTAGCGTGGGTACCGGGGAGCTGTTTTTT
cdr3_aa: CASSLASVGTGELFF
d_call: NA
v_call: TRBV5-4
clone_size: NA
j_call: TRBJ2-2

cdr3_nt: TGTGCCAGCAGCCAAGTTTCGAGGGCAACTAATGAAAAACTGTTTTTT
cdr3_aa: CASSQVSRATNEKLFF
d_call: NA
v_call: TRBV4-2
clone_size: NA
j_call: TRBJ1-4